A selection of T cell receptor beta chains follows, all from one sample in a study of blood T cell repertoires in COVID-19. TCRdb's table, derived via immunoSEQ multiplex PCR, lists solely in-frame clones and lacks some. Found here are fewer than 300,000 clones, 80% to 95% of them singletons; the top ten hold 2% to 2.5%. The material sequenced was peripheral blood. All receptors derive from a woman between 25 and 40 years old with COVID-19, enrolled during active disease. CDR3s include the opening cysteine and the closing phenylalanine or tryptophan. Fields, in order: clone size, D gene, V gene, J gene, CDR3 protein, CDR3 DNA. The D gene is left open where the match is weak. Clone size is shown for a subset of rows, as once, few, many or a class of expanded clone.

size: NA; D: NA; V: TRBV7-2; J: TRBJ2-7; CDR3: CASSLVGLADEQYF; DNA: TGTGCCAGCAGCTTAGTTGGGCTAGCTGACGAGCAGTACTTC
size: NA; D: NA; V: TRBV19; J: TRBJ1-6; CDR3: CASSIMENSPLHF; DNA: TGTGCCAGTAGTATTATGGAGAACTCACCCCTCCACTTT
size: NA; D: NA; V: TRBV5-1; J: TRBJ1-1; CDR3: CASSLARSRDRAFF; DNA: TGCGCCAGCAGCTTGGCGAGGTCCCGAGATCGAGCTTTCTTT
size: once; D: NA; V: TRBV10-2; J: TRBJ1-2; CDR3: CASSESLSDYGYTF; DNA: TGCGCCAGCAGTGAGTCGTTGTCAGACTATGGCTACACCTTC
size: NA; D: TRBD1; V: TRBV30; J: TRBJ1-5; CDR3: CAWSVQGAGGNQPQHF; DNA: TGTGCCTGGAGTGTACAGGGGGCAGGGGGCAATCAGCCCCAGCATTTT
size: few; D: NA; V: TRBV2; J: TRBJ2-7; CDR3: CASSVQPSNEQYF; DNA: TGTGCCAGCAGTGTGCAACCTAGCAACGAGCAGTACTTC
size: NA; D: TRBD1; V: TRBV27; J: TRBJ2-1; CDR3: CASNLRDRENEQFF; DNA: TGTGCCAGCAATCTCCGGGACAGGGAGAATGAGCAGTTCTTC
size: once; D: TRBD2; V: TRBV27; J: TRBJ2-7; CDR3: CASSLGGSIRYEQYF; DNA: TGTGCCAGCAGTTTAGGCGGGAGTATCCGATACGAGCAGTACTTC
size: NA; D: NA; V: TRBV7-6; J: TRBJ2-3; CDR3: CASSLLDSGSSDTQYF; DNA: TGTGCCAGCAGCTTACTGGATAGCGGAAGCTCAGATACGCAGTATTTT
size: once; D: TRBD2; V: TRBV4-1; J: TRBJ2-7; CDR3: CASSQETSGLIYEQYF; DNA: TGCGCCAGCAGCCAAGAAACTAGCGGTCTAATCTACGAGCAGTACTTC
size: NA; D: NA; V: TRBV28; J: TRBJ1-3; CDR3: CASSSNRVSGNTIYF; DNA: TGTGCCAGCAGTTCAAACAGGGTCTCTGGAAACACCATATATTTT
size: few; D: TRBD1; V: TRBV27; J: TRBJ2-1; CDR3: CASSHGQGTNEQFF; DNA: TGTGCCAGCAGTCATGGACAGGGAACCAATGAGCAGTTCTTC
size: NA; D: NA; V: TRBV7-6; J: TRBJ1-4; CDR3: CASSLSGRQATNEKLFF; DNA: TGTGCCAGCAGCTTATCGGGGCGACAGGCAACTAATGAAAAACTGTTTTTT
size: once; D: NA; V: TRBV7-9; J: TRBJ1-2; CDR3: CASSLESTGSGYTF; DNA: TGTGCCAGCAGCTTAGAAAGTACAGGGTCTGGCTACACCTTC
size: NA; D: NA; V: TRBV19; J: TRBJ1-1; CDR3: CASSIGGGLRTEAFF; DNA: TGTGCCAGTAGTATAGGCGGAGGGCTAAGGACTGAAGCTTTCTTT
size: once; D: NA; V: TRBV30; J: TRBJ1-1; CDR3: CAWSGPVNTEAFF; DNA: TGTGCCTGGAGTGGCCCGGTGAACACTGAAGCTTTCTTT
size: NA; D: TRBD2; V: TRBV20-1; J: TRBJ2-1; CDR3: CSASPLAGGPRGEQFF; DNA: TGCAGTGCTAGTCCCCTAGCGGGAGGGCCTAGAGGTGAGCAGTTCTTC
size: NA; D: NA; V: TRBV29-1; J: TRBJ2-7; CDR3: CSVERERRGSYEQYF; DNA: TGCAGCGTTGAGCGGGAACGGAGGGGCTCCTACGAGCAGTACTTC
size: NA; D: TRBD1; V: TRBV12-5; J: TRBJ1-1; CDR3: CASGLVSGGNTEAFF; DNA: TGTGCTAGTGGTTTGGTGTCAGGGGGAAACACTGAAGCTTTCTTT
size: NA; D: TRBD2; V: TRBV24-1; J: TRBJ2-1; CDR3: CATSDSLVGTRAYNEQFF; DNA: TGTGCCACCAGTGATTCCCTAGTCGGGACTAGAGCTTACAATGAGCAGTTCTTC
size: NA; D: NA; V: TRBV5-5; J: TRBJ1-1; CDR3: CASRYTAVNTEAFF; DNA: TGTGCCAGCAGGTATACGGCGGTGAACACTGAAGCTTTCTTT
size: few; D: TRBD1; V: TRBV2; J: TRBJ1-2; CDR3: CASRRTDRVDSNYGYTF; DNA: TGTGCCAGCAGACGAACCGACAGGGTAGATTCTAACTATGGCTACACCTTC
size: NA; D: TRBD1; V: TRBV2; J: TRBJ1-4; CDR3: CASSVGQQIATNEKLFF; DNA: TGTGCCAGCAGCGTGGGACAGCAGATTGCAACTAATGAAAAACTGTTTTTT
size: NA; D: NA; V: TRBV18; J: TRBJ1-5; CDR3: CASSRGGGNQPQHF; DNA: TGTGCCAGCTCCCGGGGTGGGGGCAATCAGCCCCAGCATTTT
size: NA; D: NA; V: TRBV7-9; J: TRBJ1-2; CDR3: CASSWGENYGYTF; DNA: TGTGCCAGCAGCTGGGGAGAGAACTATGGCTACACCTTC
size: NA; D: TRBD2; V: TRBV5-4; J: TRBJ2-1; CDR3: CASSPPGTRTSGSIPEQFF; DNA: TGTGCCAGCAGCCCCCCAGGGACAAGGACTAGCGGGAGCATACCGGAGCAGTTCTTC
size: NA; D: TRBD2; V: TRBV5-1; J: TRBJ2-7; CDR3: CASSLGNSGSGSEQYF; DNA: TGCGCCAGCAGCTTGGGTAATAGCGGGAGTGGGTCCGAGCAGTACTTC
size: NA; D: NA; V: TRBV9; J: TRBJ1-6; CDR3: CASSRGETLNSPLHF; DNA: TGTGCCAGCAGCCGGGGGGAGACCCTTAATTCACCCCTCCACTTT
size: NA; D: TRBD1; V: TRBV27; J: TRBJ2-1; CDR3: CASTRDRGSYNEQFF; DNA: TGTGCCAGTACTCGGGACAGGGGTTCCTACAATGAGCAGTTCTTC
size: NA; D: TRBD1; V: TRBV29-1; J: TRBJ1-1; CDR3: CSVEAGGKTEAFF; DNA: TGCAGCGTTGAAGCAGGGGGCAAAACTGAAGCTTTCTTT
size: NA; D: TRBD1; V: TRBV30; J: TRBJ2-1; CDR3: CAWSVTGDNEQFF; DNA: TGTGCCTGGAGTGTAACAGGGGACAATGAGCAGTTCTTC
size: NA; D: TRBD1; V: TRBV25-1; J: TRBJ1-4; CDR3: CASSRQGSNEKLFF; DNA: TGTGCCAGCAGCAGACAGGGGTCTAATGAAAAACTGTTTTTT
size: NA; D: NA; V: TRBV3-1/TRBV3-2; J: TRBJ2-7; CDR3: CASSQETGTYEQYF; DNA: TGTGCCAGCAGCCAAGAAACAGGCACCTACGAGCAGTACTTC
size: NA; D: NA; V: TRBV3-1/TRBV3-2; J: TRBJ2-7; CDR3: CASSQDLRGSYEQYF; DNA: TGTGCCAGCAGCCAAGATCTTAGGGGCTCGTACGAGCAGTACTTC
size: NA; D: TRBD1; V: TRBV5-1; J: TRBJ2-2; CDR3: CASSRTGSEGSAGELFF; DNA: TGCGCCAGCAGCCGGACAGGGTCAGAGGGGAGCGCCGGGGAGCTGTTTTTT
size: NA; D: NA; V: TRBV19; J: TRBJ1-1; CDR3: CASSRRGNEAFF; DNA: TGTGCCAGTAGTAGACGGGGTAATGAAGCTTTCTTT
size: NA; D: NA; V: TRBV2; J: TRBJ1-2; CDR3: CASSQQGSGGYTF; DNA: TGTGCCAGCAGCCAACAGGGAAGCGGCGGCTACACCTTC
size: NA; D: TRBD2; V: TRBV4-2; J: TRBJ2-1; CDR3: CASSPREREGRNEQFF; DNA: TGTGCCAGCAGCCCCCGGGAGCGGGAGGGCCGGAATGAGCAGTTCTTC
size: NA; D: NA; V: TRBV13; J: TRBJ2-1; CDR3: CASSLGRGPNNEQFF; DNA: TGTGCCAGCAGCCTCGGCCGAGGGCCCAACAATGAGCAGTTCTTC
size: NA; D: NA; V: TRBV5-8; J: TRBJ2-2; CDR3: CASTLFSGWNTGELFF; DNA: TGTGCCAGCACCCTCTTTTCCGGTTGGAACACCGGGGAGCTGTTTTTT
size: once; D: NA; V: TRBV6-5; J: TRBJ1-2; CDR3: CASSYSAGGYTF; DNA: TGTGCCAGCAGTTACTCAGCGGGGGGCTACACCTTC
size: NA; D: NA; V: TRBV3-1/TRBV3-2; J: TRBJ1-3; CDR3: CASSSQRLARPGNTIYF; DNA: TGTGCCAGCAGCTCTCAGCGGCTTGCTCGTCCGGGAAACACCATATATTTT
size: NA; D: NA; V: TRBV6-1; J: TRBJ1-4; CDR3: CASSDGRRNEKLFF; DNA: TGTGCCAGCAGTGATGGGCGCCGCAATGAAAAACTGTTTTTT
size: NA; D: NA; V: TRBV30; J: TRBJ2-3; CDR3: CAWSVLTSSDTQYF; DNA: TGTGCCTGGAGTGTGCTGACTTCCTCGGATACGCAGTATTTT
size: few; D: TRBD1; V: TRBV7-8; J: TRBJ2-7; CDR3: CASSNAGRGLDYEQYF; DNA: TGTGCCAGCAGTAACGCAGGCAGGGGGCTGGACTACGAGCAGTACTTC
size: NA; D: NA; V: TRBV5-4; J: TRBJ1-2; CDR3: CASSLSRQPAVGYTF; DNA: TGTGCCAGCAGCTTGTCTCGGCAGCCCGCGGTTGGCTACACCTTC
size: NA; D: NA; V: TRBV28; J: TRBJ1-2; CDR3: CASSFRGYGYTF; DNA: TGTGCCAGCAGTTTCCGGGGCTATGGCTACACCTTC
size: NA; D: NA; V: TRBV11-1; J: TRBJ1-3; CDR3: CASSPIRGGNTIYF; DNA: TGTGCCAGCAGCCCGATCCGGGGTGGAAACACCATATATTTT
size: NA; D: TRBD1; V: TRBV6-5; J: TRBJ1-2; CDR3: CASSPSDRVYGYTF; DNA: TGTGCCAGCAGTCCCTCGGACAGGGTCTATGGCTACACCTTC
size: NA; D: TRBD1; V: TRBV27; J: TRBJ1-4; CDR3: CASSLAPGGAGVANEKLFF; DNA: TGTGCCAGCAGTTTAGCCCCAGGGGGCGCGGGTGTAGCTAATGAAAAACTGTTTTTT
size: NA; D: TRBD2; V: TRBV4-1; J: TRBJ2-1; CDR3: CASSRGLLARGISSYNEQFF; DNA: TGCGCCAGCAGCCGCGGTTTACTAGCGCGAGGGATCAGCTCCTACAATGAGCAGTTCTTC
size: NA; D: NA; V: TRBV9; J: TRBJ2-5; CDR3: CASSVRSDSGKETQYF; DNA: TGTGCCAGCAGCGTTCGTTCAGATAGCGGCAAAGAGACCCAGTACTTC